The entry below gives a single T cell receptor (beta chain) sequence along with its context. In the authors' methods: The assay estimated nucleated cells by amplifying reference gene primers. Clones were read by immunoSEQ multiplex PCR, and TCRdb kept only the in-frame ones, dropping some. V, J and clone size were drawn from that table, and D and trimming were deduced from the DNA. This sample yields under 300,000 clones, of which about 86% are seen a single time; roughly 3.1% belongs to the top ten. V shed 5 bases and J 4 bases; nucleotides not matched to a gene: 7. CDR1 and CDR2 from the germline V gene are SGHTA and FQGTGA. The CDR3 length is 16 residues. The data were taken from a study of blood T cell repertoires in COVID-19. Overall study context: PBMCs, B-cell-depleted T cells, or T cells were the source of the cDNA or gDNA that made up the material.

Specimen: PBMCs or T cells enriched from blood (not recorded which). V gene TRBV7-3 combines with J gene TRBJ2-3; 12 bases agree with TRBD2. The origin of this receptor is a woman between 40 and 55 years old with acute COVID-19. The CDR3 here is CASSLSSGRAADTQYF. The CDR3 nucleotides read TGTGCCAGCAGCCTTTCTAGCGGGAGGGCCGCAGATACGCAGTATTTT.